The sequence of this T cell receptor beta chain was determined in a study of cytomegalovirus exposure and HLA in healthy donors. The protocol was immunoSEQ multiplex PCR, while the TCRdb copy is restricted to in-frame clones and leaves out a portion. The sample lists 150,000 to 180,000 clones, 85% to 90% occurring once. Worth noting for this clone: Its antigen is unidentified.

Donors came from a validation cohort of about 120 subjects, distinct from the first 666-subject cohort. CDR1 is SGHAT and CDR2 is FQNNGV in the germline V gene. This CDR3 is 13 amino acids long. Trimming shortened V by 1 base and J by 2 bases, and 5 bases separated the two germline ends. Overall study results and limits: Most TCRs appeared rarely, but some public TCRs recurred in many donors.

The receptor was isolated from a human donor in good health. V is TRBV11-2 and J is TRBJ1-2, with D hard to call. The sequenced material came from PBMCs. CDR3 DNA sequence: TGTGCCAGCAGCTTAGCGGTCAACTATGGCTACACCTTC. Translated, it gives CASSLAVNYGYTF.